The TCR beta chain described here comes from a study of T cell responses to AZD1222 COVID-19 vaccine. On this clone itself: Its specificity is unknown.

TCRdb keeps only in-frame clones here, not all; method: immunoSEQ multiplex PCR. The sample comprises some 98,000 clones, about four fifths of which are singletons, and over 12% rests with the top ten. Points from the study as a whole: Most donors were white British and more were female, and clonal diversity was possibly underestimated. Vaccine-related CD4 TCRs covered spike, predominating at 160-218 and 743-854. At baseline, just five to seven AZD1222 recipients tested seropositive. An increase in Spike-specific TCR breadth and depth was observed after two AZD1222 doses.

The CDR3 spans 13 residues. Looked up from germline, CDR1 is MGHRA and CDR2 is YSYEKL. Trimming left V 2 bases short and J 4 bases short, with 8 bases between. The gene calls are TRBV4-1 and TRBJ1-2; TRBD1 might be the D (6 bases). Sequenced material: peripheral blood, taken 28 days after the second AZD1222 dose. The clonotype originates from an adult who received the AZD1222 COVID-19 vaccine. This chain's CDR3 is CASSQNRVYGYTF. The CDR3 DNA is TGCGCCAGCAGCCAAAACAGGGTCTATGGCTACACCTTC.